The clone carrying this T cell receptor beta chain was seen a handful of times. This sample is drawn from a study of T cells in Graves' hyperthyroidism and ophthalmopathy. For the study at large: Peripheral blood was acquired at first diagnosis, ahead of any therapy whatsoever.

Patients aged 18 to 65 had newly diagnosed hyperthyroidism that had lasted under 2 months. The CDR3 regions of TCR beta were amplified from RNA transcripts. Using the HTBI primer set, a first-round RT-PCR was run on the TCR CDR3. Each CDR3 protein gets one entry after TCRdb re-called the multiplex PCR reads with MiXCR. Among fewer than 350,000 distinct CDR3 sequences listed, less than 15% were seen once. Germline-derived CDR1 and CDR2 are LNHDA and SQIVND (reference sequence). Trimming took 7 bases from V and 0 from J; bases not matched to a gene: 4. This CDR3 has 14 residues. The chain joins TRBV19 to TRBJ2-3; 7 nucleotides align to TRBD1. Sequences were obtained from blood. The receptor was derived from a woman aged 30 to 39 with Graves' hyperthyroidism that later progressed to Graves' ophthalmopathy. The CDR3 sequence is CASTQTGSTDTQYF. In DNA, the CDR3 is TGTGCCAGTACCCAGACAGGGAGCACAGATACGCAGTATTTT.